A selection of T cell receptor beta chains follows, all from one sample in a study of shared clonotypes between healthy human individuals. Assay: immunoSEQ multiplex PCR; the TCRdb copy retains only in-frame clones and omits some. The top ten clones hold over 1.3% of a sample with about 980,000 clones, roughly 72% of them seen once. The sample was memory CD4+ T cells sorted from blood. The receptor set was obtained from a man between 18 and 35 years old in good health. CDR3s include the opening cysteine and the closing phenylalanine or tryptophan. D genes are given only for firm matches. A clone size is listed for some rows: how often the clone was seen (once, few, many), or a class if it is expanded.

j_call: TRBJ1-2; v_call: TRBV5-6; d_call: NA; clone_size: once; cdr3_aa: CASSLGGINYGYTF; cdr3_nt: TGTGCCAGCAGCTTGGGAGGGATCAACTATGGCTACACCTTC
j_call: TRBJ1-6; v_call: TRBV2; d_call: NA; clone_size: NA; cdr3_aa: CASSDRTNSPLHF; cdr3_nt: TGTGCCAGCAGTGATAGGACGAATTCACCCCTCCACTTT
j_call: TRBJ2-3; v_call: TRBV18; d_call: NA; clone_size: NA; cdr3_aa: CASSPPQSQGDTQYF; cdr3_nt: TGTGCCAGCTCACCACCGCAGAGCCAGGGAGATACGCAGTATTTT
j_call: TRBJ2-7; v_call: TRBV6-5; d_call: NA; clone_size: NA; cdr3_aa: CASSPQGYEQYF; cdr3_nt: TGTGCCAGCAGTCCACAGGGCTACGAGCAGTACTTC
j_call: TRBJ1-2; v_call: TRBV6-1; d_call: TRBD1; clone_size: NA; cdr3_aa: CASRSGQGNYGYTF; cdr3_nt: TGTGCCAGCAGGAGCGGACAGGGCAACTATGGCTACACCTTC
j_call: TRBJ2-7; v_call: TRBV4-2; d_call: NA; clone_size: NA; cdr3_aa: CASSQERGTAYEQYF; cdr3_nt: TGTGCCAGCAGCCAAGAACGGGGTACGGCCTACGAGCAGTACTTC
j_call: TRBJ1-2; v_call: TRBV7-9; d_call: TRBD1; clone_size: NA; cdr3_aa: CASSPRTGNGYTF; cdr3_nt: TGTGCCAGCAGCCCGAGGACAGGGAATGGCTACACCTTC
j_call: TRBJ1-1; v_call: TRBV6-6; d_call: NA; clone_size: few; cdr3_aa: CASSYPGVTGSEAFF; cdr3_nt: TGTGCCAGCAGTTACCCAGGGGTTACAGGCTCTGAAGCTTTCTTT
j_call: TRBJ2-3; v_call: TRBV29-1; d_call: NA; clone_size: NA; cdr3_aa: CSVRIDTQYF; cdr3_nt: TGCAGCGTCAGGATTGATACGCAGTATTTT
j_call: TRBJ2-1; v_call: TRBV5-4; d_call: TRBD2; clone_size: NA; cdr3_aa: CASSLTSGRGYEQFF; cdr3_nt: TGTGCCAGCAGCCTAACTAGCGGGAGAGGCTATGAGCAGTTCTTC
j_call: TRBJ2-4; v_call: TRBV4-3; d_call: TRBD1; clone_size: many; cdr3_aa: CASSLGGGQGKNIQYF; cdr3_nt: TGCGCCAGCAGCCTGGGTGGGGGACAGGGGAAAAACATTCAGTACTTC
j_call: TRBJ2-1; v_call: TRBV6-1; d_call: TRBD2; clone_size: NA; cdr3_aa: CASSEQIAGIYNEQFF; cdr3_nt: TGTGCCAGCAGTGAACAAATAGCGGGGATCTACAATGAGCAGTTCTTC
j_call: TRBJ1-2; v_call: TRBV6-5; d_call: NA; clone_size: few; cdr3_aa: CASSYSGAYGYTF; cdr3_nt: TGTGCCAGCAGTTACTCAGGGGCCTATGGCTACACCTTC
j_call: TRBJ2-2; v_call: TRBV7-2; d_call: TRBD1; clone_size: NA; cdr3_aa: CASSLRGQGTGELFF; cdr3_nt: TGTGCCAGCAGCTTAAGGGGACAGGGTACCGGGGAGCTGTTTTTT
j_call: TRBJ1-1; v_call: TRBV10-1; d_call: NA; clone_size: NA; cdr3_aa: CASSESNRPFMNTEAFF; cdr3_nt: TGCGCCAGCAGTGAATCCAACCGCCCCTTCATGAACACTGAAGCTTTCTTT
j_call: TRBJ1-5; v_call: TRBV7-2; d_call: NA; clone_size: NA; cdr3_aa: CASSLLPRDQPQHF; cdr3_nt: TGTGCCAGCAGCTTACTCCCTAGGGATCAGCCCCAGCATTTT
j_call: TRBJ2-7; v_call: TRBV6-1; d_call: NA; clone_size: NA; cdr3_aa: CASNWGTQQYF; cdr3_nt: TGTGCCAGCAATTGGGGGACGCAGCAGTACTTC
j_call: TRBJ1-2; v_call: TRBV5-1; d_call: NA; clone_size: few; cdr3_aa: CASSLGDDHYGYTF; cdr3_nt: TGCGCCAGCAGCTTGGGAGACGACCACTATGGCTACACCTTC
j_call: TRBJ2-3; v_call: TRBV7-2; d_call: TRBD2; clone_size: NA; cdr3_aa: CASSKGLRTDTQYF; cdr3_nt: TGTGCCAGCAGCAAGGGACTACGCACAGATACGCAGTATTTT
j_call: TRBJ2-5; v_call: TRBV5-1; d_call: NA; clone_size: NA; cdr3_aa: CASSLAAVQETQYF; cdr3_nt: TGCGCCAGCAGCTTGGCGGCAGTCCAAGAGACCCAGTACTTC
j_call: TRBJ2-7; v_call: TRBV6-6; d_call: TRBD2; clone_size: NA; cdr3_aa: CASSRTSGGYEQYF; cdr3_nt: TGTGCCAGCAGTCGGACTAGCGGGGGGTACGAGCAGTACTTC
j_call: TRBJ2-5; v_call: TRBV5-4; d_call: TRBD1; clone_size: many; cdr3_aa: CASSKDRGETQYF; cdr3_nt: TGTGCCAGCAGCAAAGACAGGGGAGAGACCCAGTACTTC
j_call: TRBJ2-2; v_call: TRBV28; d_call: TRBD2; clone_size: NA; cdr3_aa: CASSFIAGITGELFF; cdr3_nt: TGTGCCAGCAGTTTTATAGCGGGTATCACCGGGGAGCTGTTTTTT
j_call: TRBJ2-7; v_call: TRBV10-1; d_call: NA; clone_size: NA; cdr3_aa: CASSEGGFSYEQYF; cdr3_nt: TGCGCCAGCAGTGAAGGCGGGTTTTCCTACGAGCAGTACTTC
j_call: TRBJ2-7; v_call: TRBV11-2; d_call: TRBD2; clone_size: few; cdr3_aa: CASSSLAGGRYEQYF; cdr3_nt: TGTGCCAGCAGCTCCTTAGCGGGAGGACGATACGAGCAGTACTTC